This TCR beta chain derives from a study of shared clonotypes between healthy human individuals. Some clones are missing from TCRdb's copy, which holds only in-frame ones; the method was immunoSEQ multiplex PCR. The sample lists roughly 2,500,000 clones; roughly 93% were seen once. With 5 bases clipped from V and 6 bases from J, the junction kept 7 bases outside the gene matches. This CDR3 has 15 residues. Germline CDR1 is SNHLY and CDR2 is FYNNEI. The sequenced material came from naive CD4+ T cells from PBMCs. Sample subset: CD45RA+ positively selected. This chain uses TRBV2 with TRBJ2-2, with 9 bases matching TRBD2. The source is a man between 18 and 29 years old in good health. Some clones in this sample may be carry-over from other donors' samples. The CDR3 region is CASSPSGAGAGELFF. In DNA, the CDR3 is TGTGCCAGCAGTCCTAGCGGGGCCGGTGCCGGGGAGCTGTTTTTT.